Given below is one T cell receptor beta chain in context. What it recognizes is unknown. The record originates from a study of beta chain features in type 1 diabetes. The study, taken as a whole, reports: Patients with Type 1 diabetes showed moderately but significantly shorter TCRB CDR3s in all four CD4+ subsets.

Sequencing targeted expressed TCRB transcripts, as all isolated RNA had been reverse transcribed. Profiling relied on immunoSEQ multiplex PCR, and the TCRdb table lists in-frame clones only, not all of them. Counted here are around 650,000 clones, around 11% occurring once; the ten biggest clones make up 0.095% to 0.15%. Per the germline V gene, CDR1 is SGDLS and CDR2 is YYNGEE. The CDR3 sequence is 15 residues long. V was clipped by 0 bases and J by 3 bases, with 10 bases between them. Sequenced input: naive CD4+ T cells from blood. The sequence came from a man aged 30 to 45 with type 1 diabetes. The V gene is TRBV9, the J gene TRBJ2-1; D call uncertain. DNA for the CDR3: TGTGCCAGCAGCGTAGAAGCGAGCTACTACAATGAGCAGTTCTTC. It yields the protein CASSVEASYYNEQFF. Based on the CDR3 plus reference TRBV9 and TRBJ2-1, the full variable domain is DSGVTQTPKHLITATGQRVTLRCSPRSGDLSVYWYQQSLDQGLQFLIQYYNGEERAKGNILERFSAQQFPDLHSELNLSSLELGDSALYFCASSVEASYYNEQFFGPGTRLTVL.